This TCR beta chain was captured by sequencing in a study of cytomegalovirus exposure and HLA in healthy donors. Study-level points and caveats: Among CMV-associated TCR beta chains, most appeared HLA-restricted in a later analysis. It was likely that a cluster of highly shared sequence variants was a sequencing artifact.

In regard to this clone: What it recognizes is unknown.

The donors were healthy bone marrow donors. After removal of 7 bases from V and 4 bases from J, the junction contained 3 bases not matched to a gene. The CDR3 length is 12 residues. Germline V gene lookup returns CDR1 MDHEN and CDR2 SYDVKM. Vbeta (60) and Jbeta (13) primers were used in the PCR. The method was immunoSEQ multiplex PCR; TCRdb's version includes in-frame clones alone and lacks a portion of them. The sample lists 130,000 or so clones, 60% to 80% occurring once. This TCR derives from a man aged 45-60 years in good health and CMV-seronegative. V gene TRBV28 combines with J gene TRBJ2-7; 8 bases agree with TRBD1. Material for sequencing was PBMCs. In DNA, the CDR3 is TGTGCCAGCACCAGGGGGCAATACGAGCAGTACTTC. It encodes CASTRGQYEQYF.